The clone carrying this T cell receptor beta chain was detected only a few times. Its antigen is not known. There are 14 residues in the CDR3. The V end lost 9 bases, the J end lost 0 bases, and 9 bases lay between the germline ends. Germline CDR1 SNHLY, CDR2 FYNNEI. The data stem from a study of T-cell memory formation after mild COVID-19. Broader study findings: The finding that pre-infection memory included some responding clones suggested that cross-reactive memory joined. CD4+ contracting clones lay mainly in CM and EM, CD8+ ones in EMRA.

The authors produced TCR alpha and TCR beta cDNA libraries with sample barcodes and UMIs by 5'RACE using constant-segment primers. One entry per CDR3 protein, called by TCRdb with MiXCR from the 5' RACE reads. This table has about 320,000 distinct CDR3 sequences, over 11% appearing once. The chain recombines TRBV2 with TRBJ2-6; unclear D gene. This receptor was obtained from a man between 18 and 29 years old who had mild COVID-19 (a few samples of this study predate the infection). Cell type and time point are not known. The specimen sequenced was PBMCs or a T cell subset sorted from them (not recorded which). CDR3 bases: TGTGCCAGTAGTTACATCTCTGGGGCCAACGTCCTGACTTTC. Its translation is CASSYISGANVLTF.